A selection of T cell receptor beta chains follows, all from one sample in a study of blood T cell repertoires in COVID-19. Only in-frame clones appear in the TCRdb table, and some are missing; sequencing was by immunoSEQ multiplex PCR. Altogether 190,000 or so clones are present, 70% to 90% being singletons, with the ten largest covering approximately 0.9%. Input material: peripheral blood. The origin of the receptors is a man between 60 and 75 years old with COVID-19, enrolled during active disease. Both conserved end residues are trimmed from each CDR3. The order of the fields is CDR3 length, clone size, V gene, CDR3 protein. The size of a clone is reported for some rows only, either as once, few or many, or as a class for expanded clones.

>14|NA|TRBV1
TSSQGGLASTGELF
>13|few|TRBV12-5
ASGSGQVQDTEAF
>15|NA|TRBV18
ASSPPGSLAGYNEQF
>12|NA|TRBV6-2/TRBV6-3
ASSPLPAVGEQY
>10|NA|TRBV28
ASSTGSYEQY
>10|NA|TRBV12-3/TRBV12-4
ASTGGRHTIY
>11|once|TRBV6-2/TRBV6-3
ASSSTVNTEAF
>12|NA|TRBV9
ASSRTGPYNEQF
>13|NA|TRBV19
ASSILGGRAHGYT
>11|NA|TRBV25-1
ASSQDNFSPLH
>12|NA|TRBV2
ASTVGRNTGELF
>11|NA|TRBV30
AWSVDFNQPQH
>12|NA|TRBV27
ASRLKGVNTEAF
>14|NA|TRBV28
ASSHNGQTLNEKLF
>13|once|TRBV18
ASSPGQSASYEQY
>11|NA|TRBV7-2
ASSFQGLYEQY
>12|NA|TRBV13
ASSFRTGDQPQH
>10|NA|TRBV6-5
ASSLPVLEAF
>11|NA|TRBV11-3
ASSLNQVHEQY
>12|NA|TRBV6-5
ASRYPGGNGPQH
>11|NA|TRBV9
ASSTGQGDGYT
>13|NA|TRBV19
ASSNRGYRGLEAF
>14|NA|TRBV7-6
ASSPALAEGDNEQF
>13|once|TRBV5-4
ASSLGGQGIQPQH